This T cell receptor (beta chain) was retrieved from a study of blood T cell repertoires in COVID-19. Study details: COVID-19 samples collected from the United States, Italy and Spain covered acute and convalescent phases. Sources were T cells, B-cell-depleted T cells, or PBMCs; the material itself was cDNA or gDNA.

Per the original data handling: Reference gene primer amplification in the assay estimated nucleated cell counts. Libraries were prepared by immunoSEQ multiplex PCR; TCRdb keeps only in-frame clonotypes and omits some of them. That table is the source of V, J and clone size, and D and trimming were worked out from the DNA. The sample has more than 50,000 clones, around 90% seen once; the top ten hold more than 15%. Losses at the gene ends were 7 bases for V and 4 bases for J; bases not matched to a gene: 12. The CDR3 is 15 amino acids. The germline gives CDR1 SGHRS, CDR2 YFSETQ. This chain connects TRBV5-1 to TRBJ1-2; the match to TRBD1 covers 8 bases. The sample consisted of peripheral blood. This receptor was taken from an elderly man with acute or convalescent COVID-19. The CDR3 region has the DNA TGCGCCAGCGGGGCAGGGGGCTCCCGGGGCTATGGCTACACCTTC. This encodes CASGAGGSRGYGYTF.